The rows below give T cell receptor beta chains drawn from one sample of a study of vaccination effects on CD4 cells after COVID-19. No antigen has been identified for these receptors. Profiling relied on immunoSEQ multiplex PCR, and the TCRdb table lists in-frame clones only, not all of them. The sample has 35,000 to 45,000 clones, 55% to 75% seen once. Sequenced material: CD4+ T cells from PBMCs cultured with HCoV-NL63 spike peptides, taken before COVID-19 vaccination. Receptors originate from a human donor who had a prior SARS-CoV-2 infection. The CDR3 runs from the conserved cysteine through the conserved F or W. Each record gives: J gene, D gene, clone size, V gene, CDR3 length, CDR3 protein, CDR3 DNA. A D gene is named only where the DNA matches it firmly. For some rows the clone size is stated as once, few or many, or as a class when expanded; others skip it.

TRBJ2-7,TRBD1,NA,TRBV3-1/TRBV3-2,16,CASSHPSGTGDHEQYF,TGTGCCAGCAGCCATCCCTCCGGGACAGGGGACCACGAGCAGTACTTC
TRBJ2-3,NA,NA,TRBV3-1/TRBV3-2,17,CASSTQLEYTSTDTQYF,TGTGCCAGCAGCACACAACTAGAGTACACCAGCACAGATACGCAGTATTTT
TRBJ1-4,TRBD1,NA,TRBV6-1,15,CASSERGQGYEKLFF,TGTGCCAGCAGTGAGCGTGGACAGGGGTATGAAAAACTGTTTTTT
TRBJ2-7,NA,NA,TRBV14,13,CASSQFWGSEQYF,TGTGCCAGCAGCCAATTCTGGGGAAGCGAGCAGTACTTC
TRBJ2-5,NA,few,TRBV11-1,15,CASSSIGILQETQYF,TGTGCCAGCAGCTCCATCGGAATACTGCAAGAGACCCAGTACTTC
TRBJ2-1,NA,NA,TRBV15,14,CATSRDSDDNEQFF,TGTGCCACCAGCAGAGATTCCGACGACAATGAGCAGTTCTTC
TRBJ2-7,TRBD1,NA,TRBV10-3,14,CAISESQGAREQYF,TGTGCCATCAGTGAGTCGCAGGGGGCGCGAGAGCAGTACTTC
TRBJ2-7,NA,few,TRBV3-1/TRBV3-2,11,CASSQDNEQYF,TGTGCCAGCAGCCAAGATAACGAGCAGTACTTC
TRBJ2-5,TRBD2,NA,TRBV18,18,CASSPITGTSGTQETQYF,TGTGCCAGCTCACCCATTACTGGGACTAGCGGGACCCAAGAGACCCAGTACTTC
TRBJ1-6,NA,NA,TRBV19,17,CASSIRGVSSYNSPLHF,TGTGCCAGTAGTATCAGGGGCGTCAGCTCCTATAATTCACCCCTCCACTTT
TRBJ2-3,TRBD2,NA,TRBV5-1,15,CASSDPSGSTDTQYF,TGCGCCAGCAGCGACCCTAGCGGAAGCACAGATACGCAGTATTTT
TRBJ1-1,NA,NA,TRBV12-3/TRBV12-4,12,CASSQYRRGAFF,TGTGCCAGCAGCCAGTACCGTCGGGGTGCTTTCTTT
TRBJ1-6,NA,NA,TRBV21-1,17,CASSIDRASSYNSPLHF,TGTGCCAGCAGCATAGACAGGGCAAGCTCCTATAATTCACCCCTCCACTTT
TRBJ2-4,TRBD2,NA,TRBV20-1,11,CSARDRRTRYF,TGCAGTGCTAGAGATAGGAGGACTAGGTACTTC
TRBJ1-2,NA,NA,TRBV11-2,12,CASSLAPGGYTF,TGTGCCAGCAGCTTAGCCCCTGGTGGCTACACCTTC
TRBJ2-1,TRBD1,NA,TRBV7-9,13,CASSLGQGYEQFF,TGTGCCAGCAGCCTCGGACAGGGCTATGAGCAGTTCTTC
TRBJ1-1,NA,NA,TRBV27,17,CASSLWGSNYGHTEAFF,TGTGCCAGCAGTTTATGGGGTAGTAATTATGGGCACACTGAAGCTTTCTTT
TRBJ2-5,TRBD2,NA,TRBV28,16,CASSLFRTSAQETQYF,TGTGCCAGCAGCCTATTTCGGACTAGCGCCCAAGAGACCCAGTACTTC
TRBJ1-2,TRBD1,NA,TRBV19,16,CASRRGDRGIIHGYTF,TGTGCCAGTAGGAGGGGGGACAGGGGGATCATCCATGGCTACACCTTC
TRBJ2-7,TRBD1,NA,TRBV12-3/TRBV12-4,13,CASSLGQLAEQYF,TGTGCCAGCAGCCTGGGACAGCTCGCCGAGCAGTACTTC
TRBJ1-6,NA,NA,TRBV6-5,14,CASSLGGSPSPLHF,TGTGCCAGCAGTTTAGGCGGCAGCCCATCACCCCTCCACTTT
TRBJ2-5,NA,NA,TRBV9,11,CASSAGETQYF,TGTGCCAGCAGTGCCGGAGAGACCCAGTACTTC
TRBJ2-3,NA,NA,TRBV11-3,15,CASSPQVGDADTQYF,TGTGCCAGCAGCCCCCAGGTGGGCGACGCAGATACGCAGTATTTT
TRBJ2-7,TRBD2,NA,TRBV20-1,14,CSASRRQSSGEQYF,TGCAGTGCTAGTAGACGACAATCTAGCGGCGAGCAGTACTTC
TRBJ1-1,TRBD1,once,TRBV3-1/TRBV3-2,15,CASSSYRGRGGRAFF,TGTGCCAGCAGCTCCTACAGGGGGCGCGGGGGCCGAGCTTTCTTT
TRBJ2-1,TRBD2,NA,TRBV11-2,17,CASSRAYSGGARSEQFF,TGTGCCAGCAGCCGAGCCTATAGCGGGGGGGCCCGGAGTGAGCAGTTCTTC
TRBJ2-7,TRBD1,few,TRBV2,14,CASKPGTEYYEQYF,TGTGCCAGCAAGCCCGGGACAGAGTACTACGAGCAGTACTTC
TRBJ2-5,NA,few,TRBV6-2/TRBV6-3,11,CASSSQETQYF,TGTGCCAGCAGTAGCCAAGAGACCCAGTACTTC
TRBJ1-4,NA,NA,TRBV13,15,CASSLAGGPDEKLFF,TGTGCCAGCAGCTTAGCGGGGGGGCCGGATGAAAAACTGTTTTTT
TRBJ1-1,NA,NA,TRBV7-3,14,CASSPGGMNTEAFF,TGTGCCAGCAGCCCCGGGGGGATGAACACTGAAGCTTTCTTT
TRBJ2-1,NA,NA,TRBV9,14,CASSPSYALGEQFF,TGTGCCAGCAGCCCCTCCTATGCCCTCGGGGAGCAGTTCTTC
TRBJ2-1,NA,NA,TRBV18,15,CASSPPGLGNNEQFF,TGTGCCAGCTCACCACCAGGGTTAGGGAACAATGAGCAGTTCTTC
TRBJ1-3,NA,NA,TRBV2,14,CASSAQGAGNTIYF,TGTGCCAGCAGTGCACAGGGAGCTGGAAACACCATATATTTT
TRBJ1-4,TRBD1,NA,TRBV2,15,CASTDGTGGNEKLFF,TGTGCCAGCACCGACGGGACAGGGGGAAATGAAAAACTGTTTTTT
TRBJ2-1,TRBD2,NA,TRBV6-2/TRBV6-3,15,CASSYIGRAGDEQFF,TGTGCCAGCAGTTACATCGGGAGGGCCGGAGATGAGCAGTTCTTC
TRBJ1-2,TRBD1,NA,TRBV5-8,15,CASSWRDSANYGYTF,TGTGCCAGCAGCTGGAGGGACAGCGCTAACTATGGCTACACCTTC
TRBJ2-3,NA,NA,TRBV15,15,CATSRDWIRTDTQYF,TGTGCCACCAGCAGAGATTGGATCAGGACAGATACGCAGTATTTT
TRBJ1-1,NA,NA,TRBV2,13,CASSVEGRAEAFF,TGTGCCAGCAGTGTAGAAGGGAGGGCTGAAGCTTTCTTT
TRBJ2-5,TRBD1,NA,TRBV11-2,15,CASSLNPTGEETQYF,TGTGCCAGCAGCTTAAACCCGACAGGGGAAGAGACCCAGTACTTC
TRBJ2-7,TRBD1,NA,TRBV5-4,14,CASSGGQGAYEQYF,TGTGCCAGCAGCGGGGGACAGGGGGCTTACGAGCAGTACTTC
TRBJ2-3,NA,NA,TRBV4-1,16,CASSQGRGARTDTQYF,TGCGCCAGCAGCCAAGGTCGGGGGGCCAGGACAGATACGCAGTATTTT
TRBJ2-7,NA,once,TRBV19,15,CASSPGGRVVYEQYF,TGTGCCAGTAGCCCCGGTGGCAGGGTGGTCTACGAGCAGTACTTC
TRBJ2-1,TRBD2,NA,TRBV24-1,16,CATSDPTLSGRREQFF,TGTGCCACCAGTGATCCCACCCTTAGCGGGAGACGTGAGCAGTTCTTC
TRBJ2-1,TRBD2,NA,TRBV7-3,15,CASSPSGGAPNEQFF,TGTGCCAGCAGCCCTAGCGGGGGGGCTCCAAATGAGCAGTTCTTC
TRBJ1-2,NA,NA,TRBV14,14,CASSQDWRIGGYTF,TGTGCCAGCAGCCAAGATTGGCGGATTGGGGGCTACACCTTC
TRBJ1-5,NA,few,TRBV2,15,CASSERVYSNQPQHF,TGTGCCAGCAGTGAGAGGGTATATAGCAATCAGCCCCAGCATTTT
TRBJ2-3,TRBD2,once,TRBV19,16,CASSIALAGWLDTQYF,TGTGCCAGTAGTATTGCTCTAGCGGGGTGGCTTGATACGCAGTATTTT
TRBJ2-1,TRBD2,few,TRBV7-2,16,CASSGTGTSGGNEQFF,TGTGCCAGCAGCGGAACCGGGACTAGCGGGGGAAATGAGCAGTTCTTC
TRBJ2-7,NA,NA,TRBV9,14,CASSAPGVDSIQYF,TGTGCCAGCAGCGCCCCAGGGGTAGACTCTATTCAGTACTTC
TRBJ1-4,TRBD1,once,TRBV19,18,CASRDLQGRSGHREKLFF,TGTGCCAGTCGAGACTTACAGGGGCGCTCAGGCCACCGGGAAAAACTGTTTTTT
TRBJ2-7,NA,NA,TRBV6-5,11,CASSYLQAQYF,TGTGCCAGCAGTTACCTACAGGCGCAGTACTTC